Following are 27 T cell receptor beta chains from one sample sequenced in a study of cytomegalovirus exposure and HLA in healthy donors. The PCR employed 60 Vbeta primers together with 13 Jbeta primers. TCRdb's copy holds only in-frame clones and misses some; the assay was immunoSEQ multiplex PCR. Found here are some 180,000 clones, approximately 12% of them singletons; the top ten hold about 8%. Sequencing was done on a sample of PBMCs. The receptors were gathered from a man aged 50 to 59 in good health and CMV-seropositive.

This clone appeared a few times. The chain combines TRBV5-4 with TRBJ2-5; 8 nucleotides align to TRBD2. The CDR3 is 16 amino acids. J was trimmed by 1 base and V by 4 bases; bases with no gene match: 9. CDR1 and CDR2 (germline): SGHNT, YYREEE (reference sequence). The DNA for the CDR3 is TGTGCCAGCAGCCTGAGCGGGGGTCCACCCCAAGAGACCCAGTACTTC. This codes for CASSLSGGPPQETQYF.

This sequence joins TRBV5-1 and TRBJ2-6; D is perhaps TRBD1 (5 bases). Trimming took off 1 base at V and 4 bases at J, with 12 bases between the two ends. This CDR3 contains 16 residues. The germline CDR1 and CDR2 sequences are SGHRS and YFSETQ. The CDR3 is CASSLTGGAGANVLTF. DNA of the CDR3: TGCGCCAGCAGCTTGACGGGTGGGGCCGGGGCCAACGTCCTGACTTTC.

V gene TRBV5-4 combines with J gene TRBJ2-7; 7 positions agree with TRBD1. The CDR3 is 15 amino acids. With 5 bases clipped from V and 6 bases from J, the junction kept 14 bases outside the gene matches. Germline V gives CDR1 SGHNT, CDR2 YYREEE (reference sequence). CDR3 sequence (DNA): TGTGCCAGCAGGGACCCCTCGACAGGGAAGGGCGAGCAGTACGTC. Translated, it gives CASRDPSTGKGEQYV.

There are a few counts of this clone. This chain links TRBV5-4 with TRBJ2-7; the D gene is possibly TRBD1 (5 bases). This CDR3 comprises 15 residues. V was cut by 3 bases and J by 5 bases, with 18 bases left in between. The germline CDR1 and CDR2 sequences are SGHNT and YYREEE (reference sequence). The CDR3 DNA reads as TGTGCCAGCAGCTACGCTTTAAGGGGCATCAACGAGCAGTACTTC. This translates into CASSYALRGINEQYF.

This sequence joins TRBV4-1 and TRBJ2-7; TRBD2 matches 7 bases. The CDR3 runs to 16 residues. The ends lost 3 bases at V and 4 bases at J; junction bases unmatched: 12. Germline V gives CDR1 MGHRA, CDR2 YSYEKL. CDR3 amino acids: CASSQASGAQFYEQYV. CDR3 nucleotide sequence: TGCGCCAGCAGCCAGGCAAGCGGGGCCCAGTTTTACGAGCAGTACGTC.

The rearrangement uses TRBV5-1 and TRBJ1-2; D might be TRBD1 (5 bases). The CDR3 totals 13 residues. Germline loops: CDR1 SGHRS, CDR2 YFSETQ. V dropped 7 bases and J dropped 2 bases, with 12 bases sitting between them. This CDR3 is CASGPGGNYGYTF. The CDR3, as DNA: TGCGCCAGCGGCCCCGGGGGGAACTATGGCTACACCTTC. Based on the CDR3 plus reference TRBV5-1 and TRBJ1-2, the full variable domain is KAGVTQTPRYLIKTRGQQVTLSCSPISGHRSVSWYQQTPGQGLQFLFEYFSETQRNKGNFPGRFSGRQFSNSRSEMNVSTLELGDSALYLCASGPGGNYGYTFGSGTRLTVV.

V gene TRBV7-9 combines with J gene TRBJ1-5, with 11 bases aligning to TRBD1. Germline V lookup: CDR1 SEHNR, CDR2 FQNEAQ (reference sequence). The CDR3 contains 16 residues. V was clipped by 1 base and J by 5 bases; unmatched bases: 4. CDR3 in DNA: TGTGCCAGCAGCTTAGGGGACAGGGGGAGATATCAGCCCCAGCATTTT. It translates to CASSLGDRGRYQPQHF.

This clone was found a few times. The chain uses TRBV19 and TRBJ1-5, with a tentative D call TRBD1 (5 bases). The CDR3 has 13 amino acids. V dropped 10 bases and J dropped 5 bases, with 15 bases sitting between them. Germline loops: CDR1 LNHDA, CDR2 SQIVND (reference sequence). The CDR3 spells CATQGDVYQPQHF. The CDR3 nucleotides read TGTGCCACGCAGGGCGATGTCTATCAGCCCCAGCATTTT. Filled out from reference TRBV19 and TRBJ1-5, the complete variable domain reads DGGITQSPKYLFRKEGQNVTLSCEQNLNHDAMYWYRQDPGQGLRLIYYSQIVNDFQKGDIAEGYSVSREKKESFPLTVTSAQKNPTAFYLCATQGDVYQPQHFGDGTRLSIL.

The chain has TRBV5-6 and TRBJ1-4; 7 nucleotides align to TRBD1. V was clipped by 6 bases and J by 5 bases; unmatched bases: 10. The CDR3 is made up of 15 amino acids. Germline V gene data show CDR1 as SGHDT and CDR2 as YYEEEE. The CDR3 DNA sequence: TGTGCCAGCATGGTAACCGGGACAGCGAATGAAAAACTGTTTTTT. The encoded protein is CASMVTGTANEKLFF. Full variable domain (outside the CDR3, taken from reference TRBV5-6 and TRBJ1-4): DAGVTQSPTHLIKTRGQQVTLRCSPKSGHDTVSWYQQALGQGPQFIFQYYEEEERQRGNFPDRFSGHQFPNYSSELNVNALLLGDSALYLCASMVTGTANEKLFFGSGTQLSVL.

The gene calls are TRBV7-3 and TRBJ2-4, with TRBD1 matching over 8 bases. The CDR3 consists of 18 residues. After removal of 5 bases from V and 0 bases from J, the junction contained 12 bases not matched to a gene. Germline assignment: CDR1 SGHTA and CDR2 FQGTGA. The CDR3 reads CASSPTSGQGIAKNIQYF. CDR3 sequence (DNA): TGTGCCAGCAGCCCAACTTCCGGACAGGGCATAGCCAAAAACATTCAGTACTTC.

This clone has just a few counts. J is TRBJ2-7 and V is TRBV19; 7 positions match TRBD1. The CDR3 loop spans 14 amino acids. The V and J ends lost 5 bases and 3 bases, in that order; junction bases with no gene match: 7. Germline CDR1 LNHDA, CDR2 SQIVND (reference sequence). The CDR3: CASSGSAGGYEQYF. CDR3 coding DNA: TGTGCCAGTAGTGGCTCGGCAGGGGGCTACGAGCAGTACTTC.

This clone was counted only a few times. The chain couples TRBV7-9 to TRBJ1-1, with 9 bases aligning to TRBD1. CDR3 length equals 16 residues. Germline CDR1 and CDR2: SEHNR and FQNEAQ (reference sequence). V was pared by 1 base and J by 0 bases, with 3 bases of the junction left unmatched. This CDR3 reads CASSLGTGALNTEAFF. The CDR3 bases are TGTGCCAGCAGCTTAGGGACAGGGGCCTTGAACACTGAAGCTTTCTTT.

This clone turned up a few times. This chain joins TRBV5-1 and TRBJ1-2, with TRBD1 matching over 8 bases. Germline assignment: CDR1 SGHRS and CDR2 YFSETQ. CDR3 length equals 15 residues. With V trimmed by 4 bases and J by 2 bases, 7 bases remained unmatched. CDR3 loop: CASSTAGGANYGYTF. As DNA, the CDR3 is TGCGCCAGCAGCACAGCAGGGGGCGCGAACTATGGCTACACCTTC.

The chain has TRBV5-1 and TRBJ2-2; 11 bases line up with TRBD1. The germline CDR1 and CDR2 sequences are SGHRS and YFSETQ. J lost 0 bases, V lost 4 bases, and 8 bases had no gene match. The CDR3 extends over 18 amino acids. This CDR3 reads CASSPRTGGAANTGELFF. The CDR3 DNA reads TGCGCCAGCAGCCCTCGGACAGGGGGCGCCGCGAACACCGGGGAGCTGTTTTTT.

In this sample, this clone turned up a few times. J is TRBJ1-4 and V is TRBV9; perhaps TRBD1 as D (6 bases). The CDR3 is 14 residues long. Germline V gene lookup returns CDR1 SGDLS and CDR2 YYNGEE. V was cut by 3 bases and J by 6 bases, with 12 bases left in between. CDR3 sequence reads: CASSAGGRDEKLFF. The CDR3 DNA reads TGTGCCAGCAGCGCGGGGGGGCGGGATGAAAAACTGTTTTTT. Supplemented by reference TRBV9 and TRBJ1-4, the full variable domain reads DSGVTQTPKHLITATGQRVTLRCSPRSGDLSVYWYQQSLDQGLQFLIQYYNGEERAKGNILERFSAQQFPDLHSELNLSSLELGDSALYFCASSAGGRDEKLFFGSGTQLSVL.

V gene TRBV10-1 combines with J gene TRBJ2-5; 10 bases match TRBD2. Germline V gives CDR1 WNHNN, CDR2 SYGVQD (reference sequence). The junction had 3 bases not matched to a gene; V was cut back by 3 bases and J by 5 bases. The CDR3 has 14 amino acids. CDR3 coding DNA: TGCGCCAGCAGTGAAAGCGGGAGGGTGGAGACCCAGTACTTC. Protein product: CASSESGRVETQYF.

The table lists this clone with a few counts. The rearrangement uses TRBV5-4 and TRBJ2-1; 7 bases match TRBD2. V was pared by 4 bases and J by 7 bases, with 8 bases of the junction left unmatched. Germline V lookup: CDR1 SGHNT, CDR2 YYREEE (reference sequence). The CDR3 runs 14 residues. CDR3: CASSPVVAGNEQFF. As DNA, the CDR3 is TGTGCCAGCAGCCCGGTAGTAGCGGGTAATGAGCAGTTCTTC.

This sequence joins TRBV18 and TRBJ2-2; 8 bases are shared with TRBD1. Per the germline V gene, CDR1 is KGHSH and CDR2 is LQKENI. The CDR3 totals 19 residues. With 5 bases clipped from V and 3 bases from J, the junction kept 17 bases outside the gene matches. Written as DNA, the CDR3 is TGTGCCAGCTCAAACCTTTACGCCCCGGCAGGGGGCGACACCGGGGAGCTGTTTTTT. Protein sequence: CASSNLYAPAGGDTGELFF.

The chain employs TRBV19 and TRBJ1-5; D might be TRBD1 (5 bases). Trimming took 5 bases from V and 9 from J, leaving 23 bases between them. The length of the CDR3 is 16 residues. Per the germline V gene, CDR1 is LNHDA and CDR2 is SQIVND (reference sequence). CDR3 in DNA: TGTGCCAGTAGTCCTTCCGGCACCGCCTTCGGGGGGCCCCAGCATTTT. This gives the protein CASSPSGTAFGGPQHF. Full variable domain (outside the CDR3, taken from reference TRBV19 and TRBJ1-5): DGGITQSPKYLFRKEGQNVTLSCEQNLNHDAMYWYRQDPGQGLRLIYYSQIVNDFQKGDIAEGYSVSREKKESFPLTVTSAQKNPTAFYLCASSPSGTAFGGPQHFGDGTRLSIL.

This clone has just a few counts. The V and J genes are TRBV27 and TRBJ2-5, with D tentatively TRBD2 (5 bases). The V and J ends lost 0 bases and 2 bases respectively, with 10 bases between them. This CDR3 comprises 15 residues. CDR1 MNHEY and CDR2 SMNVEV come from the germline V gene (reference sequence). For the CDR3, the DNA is TGTGCCAGCAGTTTATCCCTCGGCGGGCAAGAGACCCAGTACTTC. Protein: CASSLSLGGQETQYF.

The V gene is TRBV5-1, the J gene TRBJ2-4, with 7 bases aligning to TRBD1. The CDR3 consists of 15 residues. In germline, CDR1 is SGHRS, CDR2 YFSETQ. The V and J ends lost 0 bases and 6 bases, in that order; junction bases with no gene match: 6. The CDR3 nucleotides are TGCGCCAGCAGCTTGGCCGTGACAGGGAGAAACATTCAGTACTTC. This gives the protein CASSLAVTGRNIQYF.

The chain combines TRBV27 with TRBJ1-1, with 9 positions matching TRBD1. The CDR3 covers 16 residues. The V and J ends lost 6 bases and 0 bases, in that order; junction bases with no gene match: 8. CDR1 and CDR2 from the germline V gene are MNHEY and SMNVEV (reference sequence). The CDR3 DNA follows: TGTGCCAGCAGCGCCGGACAGGGGAGGGTGAACACTGAAGCTTTCTTT. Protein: CASSAGQGRVNTEAFF.

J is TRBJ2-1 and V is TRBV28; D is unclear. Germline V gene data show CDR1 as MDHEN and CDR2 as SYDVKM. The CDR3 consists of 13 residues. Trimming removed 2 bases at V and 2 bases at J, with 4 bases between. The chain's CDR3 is CASSLTPYNEQFF. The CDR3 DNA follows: TGTGCCAGCAGTTTAACACCCTACAATGAGCAGTTCTTC. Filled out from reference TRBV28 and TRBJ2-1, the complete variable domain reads DVKVTQSSRYLVKRTGEKVFLECVQDMDHENMFWYRQDPGLGLRLIYFSYDVKMKEKGDIPEGYSVSREKKERFSLILESASTNQTSMYLCASSLTPYNEQFFGPGTRLTVL.

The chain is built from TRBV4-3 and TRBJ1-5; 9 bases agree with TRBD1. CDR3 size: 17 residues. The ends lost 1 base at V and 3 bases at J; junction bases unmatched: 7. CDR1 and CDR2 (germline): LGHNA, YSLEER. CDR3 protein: CASSQGTGVGDNQPQHF. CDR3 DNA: TGCGCCAGCAGCCAAGGGACAGGGGTAGGTGACAATCAGCCCCAGCATTTT.

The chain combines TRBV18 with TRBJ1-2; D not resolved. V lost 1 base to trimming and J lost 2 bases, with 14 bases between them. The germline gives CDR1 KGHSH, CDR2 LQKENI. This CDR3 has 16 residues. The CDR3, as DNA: TGTGCCAGCTCACCACGCAGTGTCCCGGAGAACTATGGCTACACCTTC. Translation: CASSPRSVPENYGYTF.

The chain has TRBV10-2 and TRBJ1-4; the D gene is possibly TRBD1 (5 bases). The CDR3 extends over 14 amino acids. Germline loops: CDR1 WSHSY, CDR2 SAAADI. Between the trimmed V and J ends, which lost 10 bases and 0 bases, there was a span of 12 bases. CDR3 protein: CATRQPATNEKLFF. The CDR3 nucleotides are TGCGCCACCCGACAGCCCGCAACTAATGAAAAACTGTTTTTT.

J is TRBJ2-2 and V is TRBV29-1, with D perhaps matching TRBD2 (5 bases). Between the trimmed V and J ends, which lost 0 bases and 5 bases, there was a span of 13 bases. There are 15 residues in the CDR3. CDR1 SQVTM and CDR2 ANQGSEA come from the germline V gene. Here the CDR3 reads CSVEDRRKRTGELFF. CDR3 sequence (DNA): TGCAGCGTTGAAGATAGGAGGAAGAGGACCGGGGAGCTGTTTTTT.